This passage covers 27 T cell receptor beta chains from one sample sequenced in a study of cytomegalovirus exposure and HLA in healthy donors. It was with 60 Vbeta and 13 Jbeta primers that the PCR ran. The protocol was immunoSEQ multiplex PCR, while the TCRdb copy is restricted to in-frame clones and leaves out a portion. The sample records roughly 200,000 clones, approximately 84% being singletons. Sequenced: PBMCs. These receptors all stem from a woman in her 40s in good health and CMV-seronegative.

This chain joins TRBV5-4 and TRBJ1-2; D call uncertain. CDR3 length: 14 amino acids. Trimming took off 4 bases at V and 5 bases at J, with 15 bases between the two ends. Germline V gene sequence: CDR1 SGHNT, CDR2 YYREEE (reference sequence). The CDR3 coding sequence is TGTGCCAGCAGCCCCCAACCGGGTTTGTATGGCTACACCTTC. Translated, it gives CASSPQPGLYGYTF.

The rearrangement joins TRBV30 to TRBJ1-5, with D possibly being TRBD1 (6 bases). V was cut by 3 bases and J by 3 bases, with 9 bases left in between. The CDR3 has 13 residues. Germline CDR1 and CDR2: GTSNPN and SVGIG (reference sequence). CDR3 in DNA: TGTGCCTGGAGGACAGGTTACAATCAGCCCCAGCATTTT. It yields the protein CAWRTGYNQPQHF.

The chain carries TRBV6-1 and TRBJ1-2, with D unclear. The V end was cut by 6 bases, the J end by 5 bases, with 4 bases between. Germline CDR1 reads MNHNS; CDR2 reads SASEGT. The CDR3 is 10 residues long. Here the CDR3 DNA reads TGTGCCAGCAGACTGTATGGCTACACCTTC. Translating it yields CASRLYGYTF.

This clone was observed a few times. This chain links TRBV5-4 with TRBJ1-1; no definite D call. V was shortened by 4 bases and J by 8 bases, with 15 bases between the two germline ends. Germline-derived CDR1 and CDR2 are SGHNT and YYREEE (reference sequence). The CDR3 is 13 amino acids. As DNA, the CDR3 is TGTGCCAGCAGCCCCCGGGGTAGCGAGGAAGCTTTCTTT. Translation: CASSPRGSEEAFF. Drawing the rest from reference TRBV5-4 and TRBJ1-1, the complete variable domain is ETGVTQSPTHLIKTRGQQVTLRCSSQSGHNTVSWYQQALGQGPQFIFQYYREEENGRGNFPPRFSGLQFPNYSSELNVNALELDDSALYLCASSPRGSEEAFFGQGTRLTVV.

The J gene is TRBJ2-2, the V gene TRBV7-2, with D possibly matching TRBD1 (6 bases). V lost 1 base and J lost 9, with 12 bases in between. Germline CDR1 SGHTA, CDR2 FQGNSA. There are 14 residues in the CDR3. Here the CDR3 reads CASSLGGGGRELFF. The CDR3, as DNA: TGTGCCAGCAGCTTAGGGGGTGGGGGCCGGGAGCTGTTTTTT.

The CDR3 sequence: CASSIDQAYSPLHF. CDR3 DNA: TGTGCCAGCAGCATCGATCAGGCATACTCACCCCTCCACTTT. J is TRBJ1-6 and V is TRBV7-2; D is ambiguous. The CDR3 is 14 residues long. Looked up from germline, CDR1 is SGHTA and CDR2 is FQGNSA. Trimming cost V 5 bases and J 10 bases, with 15 bases left between them.

This clone was seen only once. The chain recombines TRBV19 with TRBJ2-3; 11 bases agree with TRBD2. CDR1 is LNHDA and CDR2 is SQIVND in the germline V gene (reference sequence). The CDR3 contains 15 residues. J was trimmed by 3 bases and V by 5 bases; bases with no gene match: 4. The CDR3 here is CASSLASGGTDTQYF. CDR3 nucleotide sequence: TGTGCCAGTAGTCTGGCTAGCGGGGGGACAGATACGCAGTATTTT. Full variable domain (remainder filled in from reference TRBV19 and TRBJ2-3): DGGITQSPKYLFRKEGQNVTLSCEQNLNHDAMYWYRQDPGQGLRLIYYSQIVNDFQKGDIAEGYSVSREKKESFPLTVTSAQKNPTAFYLCASSLASGGTDTQYFGPGTRLTVL.

The CDR3, as DNA: TGCGCCAGCAGACAGCGGGGGGGGCGGTCGCAAGAGACCCAGTACTTC. Its protein is CASRQRGGRSQETQYF. The chain joins TRBV5-1 to TRBJ2-5, with 10 positions matching TRBD2. Germline V gene data show CDR1 as SGHRS and CDR2 as YFSETQ. The CDR3 is made up of 16 amino acids. The V and J ends lost 5 bases and 2 bases, in that order; junction bases with no gene match: 9.

This clone was seen a few times. The chain combines TRBV2 with TRBJ1-5; 8 bases fit TRBD1. The CDR3 loop spans 14 amino acids. Germline CDR1 reads SNHLY; CDR2 reads FYNNEI. Trimming at V came to 7 bases and at J to 4 bases, leaving 6 bases not matched to a gene. This chain's CDR3 is CASTGDRSNQPQHF. The CDR3 bases are TGTGCCAGCACAGGGGACAGGAGTAATCAGCCCCAGCATTTT.

This clone was seen only once. V usage is TRBV7-9 and J usage is TRBJ2-2; 9 nucleotides align to TRBD2. The CDR3 sequence is 16 residues long. With 1 base clipped from V and 2 bases from J, the junction kept 2 bases outside the gene matches. CDR1 and CDR2 (germline): SEHNR, FQNEAQ (reference sequence). CDR3 DNA: TGTGCCAGCAGCTTAGGGCTAGCGGGAAACACCGGGGAGCTGTTTTTT. Translating gives CASSLGLAGNTGELFF.

This clone was counted a few times. This chain joins TRBV28 and TRBJ1-5; 9 bases fit TRBD1. The CDR3 consists of 16 residues. J was trimmed by 3 bases and V by 4 bases; bases with no gene match: 7. Per germline, CDR1 MDHEN and CDR2 SYDVKM. CDR3 residues: CASSSPGQGDNQPQHF. Written as DNA, the CDR3 is TGTGCCAGCAGTTCCCCGGGACAGGGCGACAATCAGCCCCAGCATTTT.

The chain couples TRBV7-3 to TRBJ2-3; 7 nucleotides match TRBD2. Germline V gene lookup returns CDR1 SGHTA and CDR2 FQGTGA. J was trimmed by 2 bases and V by 5 bases; bases with no gene match: 10. This CDR3 region has 16 residues. The CDR3 sequence: CASSPSSGTTTDTQYF. DNA of the CDR3: TGTGCCAGCAGCCCCTCTAGCGGAACAACCACAGATACGCAGTATTTT.

The rearrangement joins TRBV11-1 to TRBJ1-6; 7 nucleotides agree with TRBD1. Germline assignment: CDR1 SGHAT and CDR2 FQDESV (reference sequence). The CDR3 loop spans 15 amino acids. Germline trimming cut 5 bases from V and 7 bases from J; bases unmatched to any gene: 8. The CDR3 here is CASSHWDRANSPLHF. The CDR3 DNA reads as TGTGCCAGCAGCCACTGGGACAGAGCCAATTCACCCCTCCACTTT.

This clone occurred once. This chain joins TRBV6-5 and TRBJ2-3; the D gene is possibly TRBD2 (7 bases). The CDR3 totals 13 residues. The germline V gene encodes CDR1 MNHEY and CDR2 SVGAGI. Trimming cost V 4 bases and J 4 bases, with 9 bases left between them. CDR3 sequence reads: CASSWGGSDTQYF. CDR3 in DNA: TGTGCCAGCAGTTGGGGGGGCTCAGATACGCAGTATTTT.

The gene calls are TRBV10-3 and TRBJ2-2, with a tentative D call TRBD1 (6 bases). Trimming shortened V by 9 bases and J by 7 bases, and 9 bases separated the two germline ends. Germline V lookup: CDR1 ENHRY, CDR2 SYGVKD. The CDR3 spans 11 residues. In DNA form, the CDR3 reads TGTGCCATAGGGACAAACGGGGAGCTGTTTTTT. Protein sequence: CAIGTNGELFF.

The chain employs TRBV19 and TRBJ1-1; D may be TRBD1 (5 bases). The CDR3 is 12 residues long. Germline V gives CDR1 LNHDA, CDR2 SQIVND (reference sequence). Trimming left V 0 bases short and J 10 bases short, with 9 bases between. The CDR3 DNA follows: TGTGCCAGTAGTATAGAGGGGGGTAGAGCTTTCTTT. Translating gives CASSIEGGRAFF.

This clone came up once. This chain uses TRBV5-1 with TRBJ1-2; a possible D gene is TRBD1 (6 bases). Germline-derived CDR1 and CDR2 are SGHRS and YFSETQ. Trimming left V 3 bases short and J 6 bases short, with 30 bases between. The CDR3 contains 19 residues. The CDR3 here is CASSSGLTTSTGTRDGYTF. The CDR3 DNA follows: TGCGCCAGCAGCTCTGGTCTCACAACATCCACAGGGACGAGGGATGGCTACACCTTC.

CDR3: CASVRGLGSYNEQFF. CDR3 DNA: TGCGCCAGCGTCCGAGGCTTGGGCTCCTACAATGAGCAGTTCTTC. This chain links TRBV5-1 with TRBJ2-1; no firm D call. Germline lookup yields CDR1 SGHRS and CDR2 YFSETQ. The germline V and J ends were trimmed by 7 bases and 0 bases, with 14 bases remaining between them. The CDR3 is made up of 15 amino acids.

This chain uses TRBV28 with TRBJ1-6, with 7 nucleotides matching TRBD1. The germline V gene encodes CDR1 MDHEN and CDR2 SYDVKM. V shed 5 bases and J 9 bases; nucleotides not matched to a gene: 7. CDR3 length: 14 amino acids. Written as DNA, the CDR3 is TGTGCCAGCAGTCCGAATTACAGGGGTTCACCCCTCCACTTT. It encodes CASSPNYRGSPLHF.

V gene TRBV6-6 combines with J gene TRBJ2-3; 11 nucleotides align to TRBD2. V was clipped by 4 bases and J by 4 bases; unmatched bases: 7. Per the germline V gene, CDR1 is MNHNY and CDR2 is SVGAGI (reference sequence). This CDR3 contains 16 residues. The CDR3 nucleotides read TGTGCCAGCAGTTTTCTTAGCGGGGGGGCCTCAGATACGCAGTATTTT. It encodes CASSFLSGGASDTQYF.

The chain links TRBV12-5 to TRBJ1-5; maybe TRBD1 (5 bases). The CDR3 loop spans 18 amino acids. Trimming shortened V by 0 bases and J by 3 bases, and 18 bases separated the two germline ends. CDR1 LGHNT and CDR2 FRNRAP come from the germline V gene. The CDR3 DNA sequence: TGTGCTAGTGGTTTGGTACGGTGGTCTGACAGCCCCAATCAGCCCCAGCATTTT. Its protein product is CASGLVRWSDSPNQPQHF.

As for this clone: Other DNA sequences within the sample encode an identical CDR3. The chain employs TRBV25-1 and TRBJ1-1; the D gene is possibly TRBD1 (6 bases). Trimming stripped 0 bases from V and 7 bases from J, with 6 bases between. Per germline, CDR1 MGHDK and CDR2 SYGVNS. The CDR3 is made up of 12 amino acids. For the CDR3, the DNA is TGTGCCAGCAGTGAATACAGGGGTGAAGCTTTCTTT. Encoded protein: CASSEYRGEAFF.

V usage is TRBV5-4 and J usage is TRBJ1-2; no clear D. V lost 2 bases and J lost 8, with 10 bases in between. This CDR3 contains 12 residues. CDR1 and CDR2 from the germline V gene are SGHNT and YYREEE (reference sequence). CDR3 amino acids: CASSFERWGYTF. The CDR3 nucleotides are TGTGCCAGCAGCTTCGAGCGTTGGGGCTACACCTTC. The variable domain in full, with the rest retrieved from reference TRBV5-4 and TRBJ1-2, is ETGVTQSPTHLIKTRGQQVTLRCSSQSGHNTVSWYQQALGQGPQFIFQYYREEENGRGNFPPRFSGLQFPNYSSELNVNALELDDSALYLCASSFERWGYTFGSGTRLTVV.

This rearrangement joins TRBV30 to TRBJ1-2; 7 positions agree with TRBD1. The V gene's germline CDR1 is GTSNPN and CDR2 SVGIG (reference sequence). CDR3 length equals 11 residues. Trimming at V came to 7 bases and at J to 4 bases, leaving 3 bases not matched to a gene. The chain's CDR3 is CAFTGAYGYTF. In nucleotides, the CDR3 is TGTGCCTTTACAGGGGCCTATGGCTACACCTTC.

On this clone: Compared with germline, one end of the junction differs, possibly owing to a read error. The gene calls are TRBV15 and TRBJ1-6; 7 bases match TRBD1. The CDR3 extends over 18 amino acids. Germline values: CDR1 LNHNV, CDR2 YYDKDF (reference sequence). The CDR3 spells CATSRLLRSGGSNSPLPF. Written as DNA, the CDR3 is TGTGCCACCAGCAGACTACTCAGATCAGGGGGGTCTAATTCACCCCTCCCCTTT.

The rearrangement uses TRBV6-4 and TRBJ1-6; TRBD1 aligns across 7 bases. Trimming at V came to 6 bases and at J to 1 base, leaving 18 bases not matched to a gene. The CDR3 runs 20 residues. CDR1 is MRHNA and CDR2 is SNTAGT in the germline V gene. The DNA for the CDR3 is TGTGCCAGCAGCGCCGTTGGGACAACCAGGGGGTTATCCTATAATTCACCCCTCCACTTT. Its translation: CASSAVGTTRGLSYNSPLHF.

This clone was detected only once. The chain uses TRBV4-1 and TRBJ2-4; TRBD1 aligns across 8 bases. This CDR3 is 15 amino acids long. Germline CDR1 MGHRA, CDR2 YSYEKL. V gave up 4 bases and J gave up 3 bases; unmatched junction bases: 5. The CDR3 DNA is TGCGCCAGCAGCCGGTCACAGGGGGTCAAAAACATTCAGTACTTC. It codes for CASSRSQGVKNIQYF.